A selection of T cell receptor beta chains follows, all from one sample in a study of blood T cells in healthy people across ages. TCRdb re-called the 5' RACE reads with MiXCR, one entry per CDR3 protein. Of fewer than 800,000 distinct CDR3 sequences listed, roughly 21% were seen once; the top ten hold roughly 3.6%. Sequencing was carried out using blood. The receptor set was obtained from a man between 65 and 79 years old in good health. Each CDR3 is given with its conserved first and last residue. The order of the fields is clone size, V gene, D gene, J gene, CDR3 length, CDR3 protein, CDR3 DNA. A D gene is named only where the DNA matches it firmly. The listing skips clone size in some rows; elsewhere it reads once, few, many or a size class.

>few|TRBV20-1|TRBD2|TRBJ2-5|14
CSARRRGGVETQYF
TGCAGTGCTAGACGGCGGGGGGGGGTTGAGACCCAGTACTTC
>.|TRBV9|.|TRBJ2-6|15
CASSVYFSGANVLTF
TGTGCCAGCAGCGTTTATTTCTCTGGGGCCAACGTCCTGACTTTC
>few|TRBV20-1|TRBD2|TRBJ2-3|14
CSADRWMGGDTQYF
TGCAGTGCTGACCGTTGGATGGGGGGGGATACGCAGTATTTT
>once|TRBV12-3/TRBV12-4|.|TRBJ1-3|12
CATYRVGNTIYF
TGTGCCACCTACAGGGTTGGAAACACCATATATTTT
>few|TRBV3-1|.|TRBJ2-5|14
CASSETARQETQYF
TGTGCCAGCAGCGAGACTGCTAGGCAAGAGACCCAGTACTTC
>.|TRBV27|.|TRBJ2-5|14
CASSLLWGAETQYF
TGTGCCAGCAGTTTACTGTGGGGGGCCGAGACCCAGTACTTC
>few|TRBV20-1|.|TRBJ2-7|13
CSAPVRSSYEQYF
TGCAGTGCCCCTGTGAGGAGCTCCTACGAGCAGTACTTC
>.|TRBV3-1|TRBD1|TRBJ2-1|14
CASKQTGTGNEQFF
TGTGCCAGCAAACAAACCGGGACAGGGAATGAGCAGTTCTTC
>.|TRBV28|TRBD1|TRBJ1-5|12
CAVQQGTQPQHF
TGTGCCGTCCAACAGGGGACCCAGCCCCAGCATTTT
>many|TRBV6-1|.|TRBJ2-7|11
CASSRDYEQYF
TGTGCCAGCAGCCGGGACTACGAGCAGTACTTC
>few|TRBV11-2|TRBD2|TRBJ2-1|15
CASSLGLAGVFEQFF
TGTGCCAGCAGCTTAGGACTAGCGGGAGTGTTTGAGCAGTTCTTC
>.|TRBV3-1|.|TRBJ2-1|14
CASSGGNREAPQFF
TGTGCCAGCAGCGGAGGGAACCGCGAGGCTCCGCAGTTCTTC
>many|TRBV20-1|.|TRBJ2-5|13
CSAKKTTQETQYF
TGCAGTGCTAAAAAGACTACCCAAGAGACCCAGTACTTC
>.|TRBV20-1|.|TRBJ2-3|15
CSAKIGSLSTDTQYF
TGCAGTGCAAAGATCGGGAGTCTGAGCACAGATACGCAGTATTTT
>few|TRBV5-8|TRBD1|TRBJ2-7|15
CASAEMGQGLYEQYF
TGTGCCAGCGCAGAGATGGGACAGGGTCTGTACGAGCAGTACTTC
>.|TRBV24-1|TRBD1|TRBJ2-4|16
CATSGQTGTGKNIQYF
TGTGCCACCAGTGGCCAAACCGGGACAGGGAAAAACATTCAGTACTTC
>.|TRBV10-3|.|TRBJ2-7|14
CAISDLGTVYEQYF
TGTGCCATCAGTGATCTTGGGACGGTCTACGAGCAGTACTTC
>.|TRBV24-1|TRBD1|TRBJ2-2|17
CATSDSTGQGRTGELFF
TGTGCCACCAGTGACTCTACCGGACAGGGTAGAACCGGGGAGCTGTTTTTT
>.|TRBV2|TRBD2|TRBJ2-5|13
CASGLAGVGEQYF
TGTGCCTCGGGACTAGCGGGAGTGGGGGAGCAGTACTTC
>.|TRBV6-6|.|TRBJ1-1|13
CASSSPADTEAFF
TGTGCCAGCAGTTCCCCTGCAGACACTGAAGCTTTCTTT
>.|TRBV5-1|.|TRBJ2-6|14
CASSIRAGANVLTF
TGCGCCAGCAGCATACGGGCTGGGGCCAACGTCCTGACTTTC
>.|TRBV27|.|TRBJ2-3|16
CASSKGPGGFTDTQYF
TGTGCCAGCAGTAAGGGACCCGGGGGTTTCACAGATACGCAGTATTTT
>few|TRBV5-1|.|TRBJ2-1|15
CASSPGFRGGDEQFF
TGCGCCAGCAGCCCGGGATTCCGAGGAGGGGATGAGCAGTTCTTC
>few|TRBV9|.|TRBJ2-2|12
CASSVVVGELFF
TGTGCCAGCAGCGTAGTCGTCGGGGAGCTGTTTTTT
>few|TRBV3-1|TRBD2|TRBJ2-5|14
CASSQASGSVTQYF
TGTGCCAGCAGCCAGGCTAGCGGGAGTGTGACCCAGTACTTC
>.|TRBV10-3|.|TRBJ2-1|15
CAISESGRGGDEQFF
TGTGCCATCAGTGAGTCGGGCAGGGGCGGGGATGAGCAGTTCTTC
>.|TRBV3-1|.|TRBJ2-2|16
CASRHTGTVNTGELFF
TGTGCCAGCAGGCACACCGGGACGGTGAACACCGGGGAGCTGTTTTTT
>.|TRBV12-3/TRBV12-4|TRBD2|TRBJ2-3|15
CASSTPQRESDTQYF
TGTGCCAGCAGTACCCCTCAGCGGGAGTCGGATACGCAGTATTTT
>few|TRBV6-5|.|TRBJ1-5|16
CASSYSSPGAHQPQHF
TGTGCCAGCAGTTACTCTAGTCCGGGGGCTCATCAGCCCCAGCATTTT
>few|TRBV9|.|TRBJ2-2|15
CASSVAIVGTGELFF
TGTGCCAGCAGCGTAGCTATTGTGGGGACAGGGGAGCTGTTTTTT
>.|TRBV10-3|TRBD2|TRBJ2-7|14
CAISALASDYEQYF
TGTGCCATCAGTGCACTAGCGTCTGACTACGAGCAGTACTTC
>.|TRBV28|TRBD2|TRBJ2-4|15
CASGGSGLAKNIQYF
TGTGCCAGCGGAGGTAGCGGGCTAGCCAAAAACATTCAGTACTTC
>few|TRBV6-1|.|TRBJ2-7|12
CASSVFSYEQYF
TGTGCCAGCAGTGTGTTTTCCTACGAGCAGTACTTC
>once|TRBV7-3|.|TRBJ1-1|17
CASSLTGGLLLGAEAFF
TGTGCCAGCAGCTTAACAGGCGGTTTACTTCTGGGTGCCGAAGCTTTCTTT
>few|TRBV27|.|TRBJ2-5|16
CASSSNRDSYQETQYF
TGTGCCAGCAGTTCAAACCGGGATTCGTACCAAGAGACCCAGTACTTC
>.|TRBV12-3/TRBV12-4|TRBD2|TRBJ2-1|15
CASSSGLAGSNEQFF
TGTGCCAGCAGTTCGGGACTAGCGGGTTCAAATGAGCAGTTCTTC
>few|TRBV28|TRBD2|TRBJ2-4|14
CASSLPSGSNIQYF
TGTGCCAGCAGTTTGCCGAGCGGGAGTAACATTCAGTACTTC
>.|TRBV2|TRBD1|TRBJ2-7|16
CASSDRRTGGFYEQYF
TGTGCCAGCAGTGACCGTAGGACAGGAGGATTCTACGAGCAGTACTTC
>.|TRBV9|TRBD2|TRBJ2-4|18
CASSVTSGSSLAKNIQYF
TGTGCCAGCAGCGTGACTAGCGGGAGTTCACTAGCCAAAAACATTCAGTACTTC
>.|TRBV27|TRBD1|TRBJ1-5|15
CASSLSGTGAQPQHF
TGTGCCAGCAGTTTATCGGGGACAGGGGCTCAGCCCCAGCATTTT
>few|TRBV14|.|TRBJ2-4|16
CASSPNGGGGKNIQYF
TGTGCCAGCAGCCCCAATGGAGGGGGTGGCAAAAACATTCAGTACTTC
>.|TRBV20-1|.|TRBJ1-5|14
CSARVRGSNQPQHF
TGCAGTGCTAGAGTGAGGGGAAGCAATCAGCCCCAGCATTTT
>.|TRBV6-2/TRBV6-3|TRBD2|TRBJ2-3|15
CASRLGTNLADTQYF
TGTGCCAGCAGACTCGGGACTAACCTTGCGGATACGCAGTATTTT
>.|TRBV12-3/TRBV12-4|.|TRBJ1-5|12
CAGRSLNQPQHF
TGTGCCGGCAGGTCCCTCAATCAGCCCCAGCATTTT
>.|TRBV7-9|TRBD2|TRBJ2-5|16
CASSLRLAGPYNEQLF
TGTGCCAGCAGCTTAAGACTAGCGGGACCATACAATGAGCAGCTCTTC
>few|TRBV6-2/TRBV6-3|TRBD2|TRBJ2-5|16
CASSSLAGGGQETQYF
TGTGCCAGCAGCTCCCTAGCGGGAGGCGGACAAGAGACCCAGTACTTC
>.|TRBV12-3/TRBV12-4|.|TRBJ2-2|13
CASSLKEAGELFF
TGTGCCAGCAGTTTAAAGGAGGCCGGGGAGCTGTTTTTT
>few|TRBV6-2/TRBV6-3|TRBD2|TRBJ2-1|15
CASSYPGLAHNEQFF
TGTGCCAGCAGTTACCCGGGACTAGCGCACAATGAGCAGTTCTTC
>many|TRBV28|TRBD2|TRBJ2-3|18
CASSFLLAGEIGTDTQYF
TGTGCCAGCAGTTTTTTACTAGCGGGAGAGATTGGCACAGATACGCAGTATTTT
>.|TRBV4-1|.|TRBJ2-3|15
CASSQDARDTDTQYF
TGCGCCAGCAGCCAAGACGCCAGGGATACAGATACGCAGTATTTT
>.|TRBV28|.|TRBJ2-1|14
CASSFVGRDNEQFF
TGTGCCAGCAGTTTTGTCGGCAGAGACAATGAGCAGTTCTTC
>.|TRBV6-6|.|TRBJ2-5|11
CASMGQTEQYF
TGTGCCAGCATGGGCCAGACAGAGCAGTACTTC
>few|TRBV15|.|TRBJ2-5|15
CATSREPKGAETQYF
TGTGCCACCAGCAGAGAGCCGAAAGGGGCTGAGACCCAGTACTTC
>few|TRBV5-1|TRBD1|TRBJ2-5|17
CASSLRPSTGGQETQYF
TGCGCCAGCAGCCTGCGGCCTTCGACAGGGGGTCAAGAGACCCAGTACTTC
>.|TRBV20-1|.|TRBJ2-7|11
CSAKRAYEQYF
TGCAGTGCAAAGCGGGCCTACGAGCAGTACTTC
>few|TRBV7-2|TRBD1|TRBJ2-5|15
CASSPGTAIQETQYF
TGTGCCAGCAGCCCCGGGACAGCTATCCAAGAGACCCAGTACTTC
>.|TRBV6-5|.|TRBJ2-5|14
CASSLDSLAGTQYF
TGTGCCAGCAGTCTCGACAGCTTAGCTGGGACCCAGTACTTC
>.|TRBV12-3/TRBV12-4|.|TRBJ1-6|15
CAARTGTHYNSPLHF
TGTGCCGCCCGCACCGGGACACATTATAATTCACCCCTCCACTTT
>few|TRBV4-1|.|TRBJ2-1|11
CASSLGMMQFF
TGCGCCAGCAGCCTGGGCATGATGCAGTTCTTC
>few|TRBV20-1|TRBD1|TRBJ2-5|16
CSASRGWQGAKETQYF
TGCAGTGCTAGTCGGGGTTGGCAGGGGGCGAAAGAGACCCAGTACTTC